This T cell receptor (beta chain) appears in the sequencing data of a study of STAT5B mutations in CD4+ large granular lymphocyte leukemia. The assay was run at survey level. Here immunoSEQ multiplex PCR was the method, and the copy in TCRdb shows in-frame clones only, minus some. The table has 20,000 to 25,000 clones, over 70% seen once. The germline V gene has CDR1 ENHRY and CDR2 SYGVKD. Trimming at V came to 6 bases and at J to 5 bases, leaving 5 bases not matched to a gene. This CDR3 region has 13 residues. This chain connects TRBV10-3 to TRBJ1-2; 8 bases agree with TRBD1. This clonotype was obtained from a human donor in good health. The specimen was CD4+ T cells from blood buffy coats. The CDR3 loop reads CAISAGGGYGYTF. CDR3 nucleotides: TGTGCCATCAGCGCAGGGGGCGGGTATGGCTACACCTTC.